Shown below are 22 T cell receptor beta chains from a single sample sequenced in a study of blood T cell repertoires in COVID-19. Assay used: immunoSEQ multiplex PCR; TCRdb lists only in-frame clones, some missing. The table records 70,000 or so clones, roughly four fifths of them present only once. The sample was peripheral blood. The receptors originated from a man in his 70s with acute or convalescent COVID-19.

The chain has TRBV2 and TRBJ2-1; D remains unclear. This CDR3 has 11 amino acids. Germline CDR1 reads SNHLY; CDR2 reads FYNNEI. With 9 bases removed from V and 4 bases from J, the gap between germline ends came to 7 bases. DNA of the CDR3: TGTGCCAGTCGCGGTTACAATGAGCAGTTCTTC. Protein sequence: CASRGYNEQFF.

The chain has TRBV10-3 and TRBJ2-7, with D possibly TRBD1 on 6 matching bases. The CDR3 runs 13 residues. Germline V gene sequence: CDR1 ENHRY, CDR2 SYGVKD. Trimming shortened V by 6 bases and J by 4 bases, and 13 bases separated the two germline ends. CDR3 protein: CAIRRDTLYEQYF. The CDR3, as DNA: TGTGCCATCAGGAGGGACACCCTTTACGAGCAGTACTTC.

The V call is TRBV28, the J call TRBJ2-7, with D possibly TRBD2 on 5 matching bases. Trimming removed 5 bases from V and 0 bases from J, with 17 bases in between. Germline assignment: CDR1 MDHEN and CDR2 SYDVKM. This CDR3 comprises 16 residues. CDR3 sequence reads: CASSHPLASSSYEQYF. Written as DNA, the CDR3 is TGTGCCAGCAGTCACCCTCTGGCTAGCAGCTCCTACGAGCAGTACTTC.

The genes are TRBV28 and TRBJ2-7; a possible D gene is TRBD1 (5 bases). This CDR3 spans 13 amino acids. V lost 5 bases, J lost 5 bases, and 13 bases lay in between. The germline V gene encodes CDR1 MDHEN and CDR2 SYDVKM. DNA for the CDR3: TGTGCCAGCAGTGCCCATGTAGGGGACGAGCAGTACTTC. It codes for CASSAHVGDEQYF.

The chain combines TRBV19 with TRBJ1-6, with unresolved D. Trimming cost V 5 bases and J 7 bases, with 15 bases left between them. The CDR3 extends over 15 amino acids. CDR1 and CDR2 (germline): LNHDA, SQIVND (reference sequence). CDR3 coding DNA: TGTGCCAGTAGTCTCCAGACGCAGGCCAATTCACCCCTCCACTTT. Its translation is CASSLQTQANSPLHF.

The chain joins TRBV7-9 to TRBJ2-5; 8 bases align to TRBD1. The CDR3 loop spans 14 amino acids. Germline V gives CDR1 SEHNR, CDR2 FQNEAQ (reference sequence). V lost 2 bases and J lost 5; bases outside the gene matches: 4. The CDR3 protein is CASSLQGARETQYF. The CDR3 region has the DNA TGTGCCAGCAGCTTACAGGGGGCGCGGGAGACCCAGTACTTC.

V is TRBV7-3 and J is TRBJ2-2; 9 positions match TRBD2. The V and J ends lost 5 bases and 4 bases, in that order; junction bases with no gene match: 8. The CDR3 consists of 16 residues. Germline V gene data show CDR1 as SGHTA and CDR2 as FQGTGA. CDR3 protein: CASSPRAGGVTGELFF. In DNA form, the CDR3 reads TGTGCCAGCAGCCCCCGGGCGGGAGGGGTCACCGGGGAGCTGTTTTTT.

The chain's CDR3 is CASSYSSGSWNEQFF. CDR3 sequence (DNA): TGTGCCAGCAGTTATTCCAGCGGGAGCTGGAATGAGCAGTTCTTC. This chain uses TRBV6-2 or TRBV6-3 with TRBJ2-1, with TRBD2 matching 8 bases. Germline loops: CDR1 MNHEY, CDR2 SVGEGT. The CDR3 length is 15 residues. With 3 bases clipped from V and 7 bases from J, the junction kept 8 bases outside the gene matches.

This CDR3 reads CASRSGQGDTEAFF. CDR3 coding DNA: TGTGCCAGTAGGTCGGGACAGGGGGACACTGAAGCTTTCTTT. The chain is built from TRBV19 and TRBJ1-1, with 11 bases lining up with TRBD1. Germline CDR1 and CDR2: LNHDA and SQIVND (reference sequence). Germline trimming cut 6 bases from V and 3 bases from J; bases unmatched to any gene: 3. This CDR3 is 14 amino acids long.

The chain joins TRBV19 to TRBJ2-1; no clear D gene. CDR1 and CDR2 (germline): LNHDA, SQIVND (reference sequence). Trimming pared 5 bases from V and 7 bases from J, leaving 15 bases between. The CDR3 runs to 14 residues. This chain's CDR3 is CASSVDSFSNEQFF. The CDR3 DNA follows: TGTGCCAGTAGTGTTGACTCCTTCTCGAATGAGCAGTTCTTC.

The CDR3 DNA reads as TGTGCCAGCAGCTTAACTTCGGGATCCGGCTCCAATGAGCAGTTCTTC. Amino acids: CASSLTSGSGSNEQFF. J is TRBJ2-1 and V is TRBV7-3, with D possibly being TRBD2 (5 bases). V lost 0 bases, J lost 6 bases, and 15 bases lay in between. The CDR3 contains 16 residues. CDR1 and CDR2 (germline): SGHTA, FQGTGA. The whole variable domain, remainder taken from reference TRBV7-3 and TRBJ2-1, is GAGVSQTPSNKVTEKGKYVELRCDPISGHTALYWYRQSLGQGPEFLIYFQGTGAADDSGLPNDRFFAVRPEGSVSTLKIQRTERGDSAVYLCASSLTSGSGSNEQFFGPGTRLTVL.

The J gene is TRBJ1-6, the V gene TRBV6-5; D remains unclear. CDR1 MNHEY and CDR2 SVGAGI come from the germline V gene. The V and J ends lost 3 bases and 10 bases respectively, with 13 bases between them. The CDR3 length is 14 residues. CDR3 DNA: TGTGCCAGCAGTTATTCGGGGATGGGATCACCCCTCCACTTT. This sequence encodes CASSYSGMGSPLHF.

The chain employs TRBV9 and TRBJ2-2; unclear D gene. Per germline, CDR1 SGDLS and CDR2 YYNGEE. The CDR3 is 15 amino acids. V lost 0 bases, J lost 1 base, and 7 bases lay in between. CDR3 loop: CASSVDGWNTGELFF. CDR3 DNA: TGTGCCAGCAGCGTAGACGGGTGGAACACCGGGGAGCTGTTTTTT.

This chain joins TRBV24-1 and TRBJ2-2; D unresolved. The germline V gene has CDR1 KGHDR and CDR2 SFDVKD. The CDR3 length is 14 residues. The V end was cut by 1 base, the J end by 6 bases, with 8 bases between. This CDR3 is CATSDFRGAGELFF. The CDR3 DNA is TGTGCCACCAGTGATTTTCGCGGAGCCGGGGAGCTGTTTTTT.

In its sample, this clone was seen once. The J gene is TRBJ1-2, the V gene TRBV3-1 (or the pseudogene TRBV3-2), with a tentative D call TRBD1 (5 bases). Looked up from germline, CDR1 is LGHDT and CDR2 is YNNKEL (reference sequence). V dropped 1 base and J dropped 3 bases, with 12 bases sitting between them. This CDR3 contains 15 residues. The CDR3 sequence: CASSQVGGADYGYTF. In DNA form, the CDR3 reads TGTGCCAGCAGCCAAGTAGGAGGGGCCGACTATGGCTACACCTTC.

The J gene is TRBJ2-1, the V gene TRBV2; 7 bases align to TRBD2. The V gene end was trimmed by 7 bases and the J gene end by 4 bases; junction bases not matched to a gene: 7. This CDR3 spans 14 amino acids. Germline-derived CDR1 and CDR2 are SNHLY and FYNNEI. For the CDR3, the DNA is TGTGCCAGCATAGGGCGCGGGGGATACAATGAGCAGTTCTTC. Encoded protein: CASIGRGGYNEQFF.

The chain employs TRBV27 and TRBJ1-2; 7 bases agree with TRBD1. This CDR3 spans 14 amino acids. V was clipped by 4 bases and J by 2 bases; unmatched bases: 4. The germline gives CDR1 MNHEY, CDR2 SMNVEV (reference sequence). As DNA, the CDR3 is TGTGCCAGCAGTTCGACAGGGCCCAACTATGGCTACACCTTC. Its protein is CASSSTGPNYGYTF.

J is TRBJ1-3 and V is TRBV21-1; the D call TRBD1 from the table was never checked on the DNA. TRBV21-1 is tagged as a pseudogene. This CDR3 spans 18 amino acids. CDR3 residues: CASSKGLKCYSSGNTIYF. The CDR3 nucleotides are TGTGCCAGCAGCAAAGGTCTAAAATGCTACAGCTCTGGAAACACCATATATTTT.

The chain is built from TRBV28 and TRBJ2-6, with D uncertain. V was clipped by 8 bases and J by 4 bases, with 12 bases between them. CDR1 and CDR2 from the germline V gene are MDHEN and SYDVKM. The CDR3 is made up of 14 amino acids. The DNA of the CDR3 is TGTGCCAGCTATGACACTGCGGGGGCCAACGTCCTGACTTTC. Translation gives CASYDTAGANVLTF.

The V call is TRBV19, the J call TRBJ2-1, with D unresolved. The length of the CDR3 is 12 residues. Germline assignment: CDR1 LNHDA and CDR2 SQIVND (reference sequence). V lost 9 bases and J lost 4, with 10 bases in between. The CDR3 DNA sequence: TGTGCCAGCGGTGAGGCTTACAATGAGCAGTTCTTC. Protein: CASGEAYNEQFF. The full variable domain, completed using reference TRBV19 and TRBJ2-1, is DGGITQSPKYLFRKEGQNVTLSCEQNLNHDAMYWYRQDPGQGLRLIYYSQIVNDFQKGDIAEGYSVSREKKESFPLTVTSAQKNPTAFYLCASGEAYNEQFFGPGTRLTVL.

The rearrangement uses TRBV5-1 and TRBJ2-1, with TRBD2 matching 8 bases. Per germline, CDR1 SGHRS and CDR2 YFSETQ. With V trimmed by 1 base and J by 5 bases, 2 bases remained unmatched. This CDR3 region has 14 residues. CDR3 in amino acids: CASSLSGSHNEQFF. DNA of the CDR3: TGCGCCAGCAGCTTGAGCGGGAGTCACAATGAGCAGTTCTTC.

The rearrangement links TRBV4-3 to TRBJ1-1; D is uncertain. CDR3 length equals 13 residues. Per the germline V gene, CDR1 is LGHNA and CDR2 is YSLEER. V dropped 1 base and J dropped 5 bases, with 8 bases sitting between them. The CDR3 DNA sequence: TGCGCCAGCAGCCAAGTGGTTGAGACTGAAGCTTTCTTT. It yields the protein CASSQVVETEAFF.